The 28 T cell receptor beta chains listed next were all sequenced from one sample in a study of blood T cell repertoires in COVID-19. The assay was immunoSEQ multiplex PCR, and TCRdb's table has in-frame clones only and misses some. The sample includes hundreds of thousands of clones, around 87% of them seen just once. Sequenced input: peripheral blood. These receptors all come from a man aged 55 to 70 who had recovered from COVID-19.

A word on this clone: Other DNA sequences in this sample translate to the same CDR3. The V gene is TRBV2, the J gene TRBJ1-5; TRBD1 might be the D (6 bases). V shed 1 base and J shed 4 bases, with 11 bases lying between them. Germline V gene sequence: CDR1 SNHLY, CDR2 FYNNEI. The CDR3 has 15 amino acids. The CDR3 DNA reads TGTGCCAGCAGTGAAGTACAGGGAGGGAATCAGCCCCAGCATTTT. Translating gives CASSEVQGGNQPQHF.

This clone was observed once. The chain uses TRBV15 and TRBJ2-3, with a tentative D call TRBD1 (6 bases). This CDR3 comprises 15 residues. V lost 3 bases and J lost 2, with 12 bases in between. Germline assignment: CDR1 LNHNV and CDR2 YYDKDF (reference sequence). The CDR3 DNA follows: TGTGCCACCAGCAGCGCGGACAGTACCACAGATACGCAGTATTTT. Encoded protein: CATSSADSTTDTQYF.

In the case of this clone: Mismatch with germline at one junction end may stem from a read error. This chain uses TRBV18 with TRBJ2-3; 7 bases agree with TRBD2. The germline CDR1 and CDR2 sequences are KGHSH and LQKENI. The CDR3 has 12 residues. This CDR3 is CASSPLADTQYF. The DNA for the CDR3 is TGTGCCAGCTCCCCACTAGCGGATACGCAGTATTTT.

The J gene is TRBJ1-5, the V gene TRBV19; 10 positions match TRBD1. CDR1 is LNHDA and CDR2 is SQIVND in the germline V gene (reference sequence). The CDR3 loop spans 18 amino acids. V shed 6 bases and J 0 bases; nucleotides not matched to a gene: 11. CDR3 nucleotide sequence: TGTGCCAGTAGCCTGACAGGGGGCGCCCCTTATAGCAATCAGCCCCAGCATTTT. Its translation: CASSLTGGAPYSNQPQHF. The whole variable domain, filled in from reference TRBV19 and TRBJ1-5, reads DGGITQSPKYLFRKEGQNVTLSCEQNLNHDAMYWYRQDPGQGLRLIYYSQIVNDFQKGDIAEGYSVSREKKESFPLTVTSAQKNPTAFYLCASSLTGGAPYSNQPQHFGDGTRLSIL.

V usage is TRBV12-5 and J usage is TRBJ1-2; maybe TRBD1 (5 bases). The CDR3 has 14 amino acids. Per germline, CDR1 LGHNT and CDR2 FRNRAP. The ends were cut back, 6 bases at V and 2 bases at J, with 13 bases in the middle. The CDR3 loop is CASGPVRANYGYTF. The CDR3 DNA is TGTGCTAGTGGACCGGTCAGGGCGAACTATGGCTACACCTTC. Supplemented by reference TRBV12-5 and TRBJ1-2, the full variable domain reads DARVTQTPRHKVTEMGQEVTMRCQPILGHNTVFWYRQTMMQGLELLAYFRNRAPLDDSGMPKDRFSAEMPDATLATLKIQPSEPRDSAVYFCASGPVRANYGYTFGSGTRLTVV.

This clone showed up just once. The rearrangement links TRBV30 to TRBJ2-4; 10 bases map to TRBD2. The CDR3 extends over 16 amino acids. V trimming: 2 bases; J trimming: 4 bases; junction bases outside the gene matches: 8. Germline loops: CDR1 GTSNPN, CDR2 SVGIG (reference sequence). CDR3 coding DNA: TGTGCCTGGAGTCCCAAGGCTAGCGGGAGAAAAAACATTCAGTACTTC. Translation: CAWSPKASGRKNIQYF.

The chain recombines TRBV5-5 with TRBJ2-4; 7 positions agree with TRBD2. This CDR3 is built from 16 residues. Germline V gene data show CDR1 as SGHKS and CDR2 as YYEKEE (reference sequence). V was clipped by 5 bases and J by 5 bases; unmatched bases: 13. The CDR3 reads CASSPGLRETQNIQYF. The CDR3 DNA sequence: TGTGCCAGCAGTCCGGGCTTGCGGGAGACCCAAAACATTCAGTACTTC.

The chain joins TRBV11-2 to TRBJ1-4; the D gene is possibly TRBD1 (5 bases). CDR3 length: 15 residues. Trimming took 5 bases from V and 6 from J, leaving 16 bases between them. CDR1 is SGHAT and CDR2 is FQNNGV in the germline V gene. The CDR3 sequence: CASSQGAGGDEKLFF. The CDR3 nucleotides read TGTGCCAGCAGCCAGGGAGCGGGGGGGGATGAAAAACTGTTTTTT.

The chain links TRBV7-3 to TRBJ2-1; 7 bases agree with TRBD1. The germline CDR1 and CDR2 sequences are SGHTA and FQGTGA. Losses at the gene ends were 2 bases for V and 4 bases for J; bases not matched to a gene: 2. CDR3 length: 14 residues. For the CDR3, the DNA is TGTGCCAGCAGCTTACCGGGACAGTACAATGAGCAGTTCTTC. Translation: CASSLPGQYNEQFF.

This clone was detected only a few times. V gene TRBV6-2 or TRBV6-3 combines with J gene TRBJ2-3, with 11 nucleotides matching TRBD1. Germline V CDR1 and CDR2: MNHEY, SVGEGT. There are 15 residues in the CDR3. Losses at the gene ends were 4 bases for V and 6 bases for J; bases not matched to a gene: 6. The chain's CDR3 is CASSSRTGGNDTQYF. The CDR3 bases are TGTGCCAGCAGTTCCAGGACAGGGGGCAACGATACGCAGTATTTT.

The rearrangement links TRBV7-9 to TRBJ1-5; D not certain. Germline V gene data show CDR1 as SEHNR and CDR2 as FQNEAQ (reference sequence). The V end lost 5 bases, the J end lost 4 bases, and 18 bases lay between the germline ends. This CDR3 is built from 16 residues. CDR3: CASSPSGRGGNQPQHF. The DNA for the CDR3 is TGTGCCAGCAGCCCTAGTGGGAGAGGAGGAAATCAGCCCCAGCATTTT.

The chain links TRBV18 to TRBJ2-1, with 9 positions matching TRBD1. The CDR3 length is 16 residues. The V gene end was trimmed by 5 bases and the J gene end by 8 bases; junction bases not matched to a gene: 13. Germline-derived CDR1 and CDR2 are KGHSH and LQKENI. The CDR3 nucleotides are TGTGCCAGCTCAACCCTTCCGGGACAGGGTGGAGATGAGCAGTTCTTC. Protein product: CASSTLPGQGGDEQFF. The full variable domain, its missing parts supplied by reference TRBV18 and TRBJ2-1, is NAGVMQNPRHLVRRRGQEARLRCSPMKGHSHVYWYRQLPEEGLKFMVYLQKENIIDESGMPKERFSAEFPKEGPSILRIQQVVRGDSAAYFCASSTLPGQGGDEQFFGPGTRLTVL.

This clone was seen a handful of times. The rearrangement uses TRBV5-4 and TRBJ2-7; 7 bases are shared with TRBD2. V lost 4 bases, J lost 0 bases, and 4 bases stayed unmatched. Germline V gives CDR1 SGHNT, CDR2 YYREEE (reference sequence). The CDR3 sequence is 14 residues long. The CDR3 region is CASSPGGGSYEQYF. The CDR3, as DNA: TGTGCCAGCAGCCCGGGGGGTGGCTCCTACGAGCAGTACTTC.

This clone showed up just once. This rearrangement joins TRBV6-5 to TRBJ2-7; TRBD1 matches at 8 bases. Trimming at V came to 6 bases and at J to 5 bases, leaving 9 bases not matched to a gene. The CDR3 has 14 residues. The germline CDR1 and CDR2 sequences are MNHEY and SVGAGI. CDR3 loop: CASSPATGANEQYF. The CDR3 DNA reads as TGTGCCAGCAGCCCCGCGACAGGGGCAAACGAGCAGTACTTC.

The CDR3 sequence is CASSLTGIRPRESNQPQHF. The CDR3 DNA is TGCGCCAGCAGCTTAACGGGAATAAGACCTCGGGAGAGCAATCAGCCCCAGCATTTT. V is TRBV5-1 and J is TRBJ1-5; no reliable D call. The CDR3 consists of 19 residues. The germline V gene has CDR1 SGHRS and CDR2 YFSETQ. Between the trimmed V and J ends, which lost 2 bases and 1 base, there was a span of 22 bases.

This chain's CDR3 is CASRGQGRNEQFF. CDR3 DNA sequence: TGTGCCAGCAGGGGACAGGGGAGGAATGAGCAGTTCTTC. This sequence joins TRBV13 and TRBJ2-1; 10 bases match TRBD1. The ends lost 6 bases at V and 7 bases at J; junction bases unmatched: 3. The germline V gene encodes CDR1 PRHDT and CDR2 FYEKMQ (reference sequence). The CDR3 length is 13 residues.

In DNA, the CDR3 is TGTGCCAGCCTCGACGGGAGCTCCTACGAGCAGTACTTC. This encodes CASLDGSSYEQYF. This chain links TRBV7-6 with TRBJ2-7; TRBD2 is a possible D gene (6 bases). V gave up 8 bases and J gave up 0 bases, with 11 bases separating them. Germline V lookup: CDR1 SGHVS, CDR2 FNYEAQ. This CDR3 is built from 13 residues.

The chain uses TRBV10-2 and TRBJ1-5; unclear D gene. The length of the CDR3 is 14 residues. Per germline, CDR1 WSHSY and CDR2 SAAADI. The V and J ends lost 4 bases and 2 bases respectively, with 9 bases between them. The CDR3 coding sequence is TGCGCCAGCAGTGCTAGTCGTCGCAATCAGCCCCAGCATTTT. Translation gives CASSASRRNQPQHF.

The chain carries TRBV18 and TRBJ2-7; TRBD2 matches at 10 bases. In germline, CDR1 is KGHSH, CDR2 LQKENI. V lost 3 bases and J lost 3; bases outside the gene matches: 5. The CDR3 is 15 residues long. In nucleotides, the CDR3 is TGTGCCAGCTCACCGTCTAGCGGGAGCCTCTACGAGCAGTACTTC. Protein product: CASSPSSGSLYEQYF.

V usage is TRBV5-1 and J usage is TRBJ2-4; TRBD1 agrees at 9 bases. V shed 0 bases and J 8 bases; nucleotides not matched to a gene: 3. Per the germline V gene, CDR1 is SGHRS and CDR2 is YFSETQ. CDR3 size: 14 residues. The CDR3 here is CASSLAWTGDIQYF. Written as DNA, the CDR3 is TGCGCCAGCAGCTTGGCCTGGACAGGGGACATTCAGTACTTC.

The J gene is TRBJ1-1, the V gene TRBV28, with 7 positions matching TRBD1. The CDR3 is made up of 12 amino acids. Germline values: CDR1 MDHEN, CDR2 SYDVKM. Losses at the gene ends were 2 bases for V and 10 bases for J; bases not matched to a gene: 4. CDR3 sequence (DNA): TGTGCCAGCAGTTTAGGCAGGGGGAGAGCTTTCTTT. Protein: CASSLGRGRAFF. Looking up the rest from reference TRBV28 and TRBJ1-1 gives the full variable domain: DVKVTQSSRYLVKRTGEKVFLECVQDMDHENMFWYRQDPGLGLRLIYFSYDVKMKEKGDIPEGYSVSREKKERFSLILESASTNQTSMYLCASSLGRGRAFFGQGTRLTVV.

This clone was picked up one time. V usage is TRBV6-6 and J usage is TRBJ1-5, with 7 bases matching TRBD1. Trimming removed 5 bases from V and 2 bases from J; junction bases left unmatched: 3. Looked up from germline, CDR1 is MNHNY and CDR2 is SVGAGI (reference sequence). This CDR3 has 14 residues. The CDR3 spells CASSDRVGNQPQHF. The CDR3 DNA follows: TGTGCCAGCAGTGACAGGGTTGGCAATCAGCCCCAGCATTTT.

V and J are TRBV28 and TRBJ1-2, with 8 positions matching TRBD1. Germline assignment: CDR1 MDHEN and CDR2 SYDVKM. This CDR3 is 16 amino acids long. With 5 bases clipped from V and 0 bases from J, the junction kept 8 bases outside the gene matches. The CDR3 here is CASSRIQGGANYGYTF. The CDR3 region has the DNA TGTGCCAGCAGTCGCATACAGGGGGGAGCTAACTATGGCTACACCTTC.

The rearrangement joins TRBV18 to TRBJ1-5; 8 bases fit TRBD1. The ends lost 3 bases at V and 6 bases at J; junction bases unmatched: 4. Germline CDR1 KGHSH, CDR2 LQKENI. The CDR3 sequence is 14 residues long. The CDR3 sequence: CASSPVGQGQPQHF. The DNA of the CDR3 is TGTGCCAGCTCACCGGTCGGACAGGGTCAGCCCCAGCATTTT.

The chain combines TRBV5-1 with TRBJ2-3, with D maybe TRBD1 (6 bases). The CDR3 runs to 13 residues. V was trimmed by 6 bases and J by 2 bases, leaving 10 bases between them. Germline V lookup: CDR1 SGHRS, CDR2 YFSETQ. The CDR3 DNA reads TGCGCCAGCACACAGGGAACCACAGATACGCAGTATTTT. Encoded protein: CASTQGTTDTQYF.

The V call is TRBV3-1 (or the pseudogene TRBV3-2), the J call TRBJ2-1; TRBD2 aligns across 7 bases. With V trimmed by 3 bases and J by 0 bases, 8 bases remained unmatched. CDR1 LGHDT and CDR2 YNNKEL come from the germline V gene (reference sequence). The length of the CDR3 is 17 residues. The CDR3 DNA is TGTGCCAGCAGCCAGGAAAGCGGGGTGTACTCCTACAATGAGCAGTTCTTC. This encodes CASSQESGVYSYNEQFF.

J is TRBJ1-4 and V is TRBV29-1; maybe TRBD1 (6 bases). Germline V gene sequence: CDR1 SQVTM, CDR2 ANQGSEA. CDR3 length: 13 residues. CDR3 coding DNA: TGCAGAAGCGTAACAGGGACGAAGGAAAAACTGTTTTTT. Its translation: CRSVTGTKEKLFF.

The CDR3 region is CASSQLSSYNEQFF. The DNA of the CDR3 is TGTGCCAGCAGCCAACTTAGTTCCTACAATGAGCAGTTCTTC. The chain joins TRBV14 to TRBJ2-1; the D is unclear. The germline gives CDR1 SGHDN, CDR2 FVKESK. This CDR3 is 14 amino acids long. V lost 2 bases and J 1 base, leaving 6 bases between the germline ends.